There are a few counts of the clone carrying this TCR beta chain. In the original workflow: Reference gene primer amplification yielded estimated nucleated cell counts. TCRdb's copy holds only in-frame clones and misses some; the assay was immunoSEQ multiplex PCR. The DNA was the basis for D and trimming; V, J and clone size are from that table. The top ten clones hold roughly 2.6% of a sample with approximately 280,000 clones, roughly 86% of them seen once. This entry belongs to a study of blood T cell repertoires in COVID-19. Study as a whole: Nucleic acid was either cDNA or gDNA, and it came from T cells, B-cell-depleted T cells, or PBMCs.

Self-reported history from a screening survey and questionnaire set each donor's cohort. The CDR3 consists of 18 residues. CDR1 SGHVS and CDR2 FNYEAQ come from the germline V gene. V was pared by 5 bases and J by 1 base, with 13 bases of the junction left unmatched. This chain joins TRBV7-6 and TRBJ1-1; the match to TRBD1 covers 10 bases. The sequencing input was PBMCs or T cells enriched from blood (not recorded which). The sequence was collected from a woman aged 18-29 years who had recovered from COVID-19. The CDR3 sequence: CASSPSSTRQGANTEAFF. The CDR3 coding sequence is TGTGCCAGCAGCCCTTCTTCCACCCGACAGGGGGCGAACACTGAAGCTTTCTTT.